This TCR beta chain emerged from a study of human T cells and chemical hapten exposure. Whole-study context: Patch tests put 0.01% DPC on the upper back, and the results were checked at 6 days. Patients, mostly women, had alopecia areata, alopecia totalis or alopecia universalis. Whole-study results and caveats: TCRs above 1 in 1000 frequency stayed constant with DPC sensitization.

The time point is: patch test 2, 6 weeks after DPC sensitization. The treatment was: therapeutic diphenylcyclopropenone sensitization with weekly scalp DPC. The V and J ends lost 4 bases and 4 bases, in that order; junction bases with no gene match: 11. This CDR3 has 16 amino acids. The germline CDR1 and CDR2 sequences are SGHRS and YFSETQ. TCRdb reprocessed the RACE reads via MiXCR and lists one record per CDR3 protein. The data contain some 71,000 distinct CDR3 sequences, over 9% of them singletons. This clonotype has ten or more counts. Antigen unknown. The sample here was whole blood, taken in connection with sensitization to the hapten diphenylcyclopropenone (DPC). V usage is TRBV5-1 and J usage is TRBJ1-1, with TRBD1 matching 9 bases. The clonotype was recovered from a woman aged 45-65 years with alopecia areata. Some clones in this sample may be carry-over from other donors' samples. The CDR3 spells CASSTSGQGLFTEAFF. CDR3 DNA sequence: TGCGCCAGCAGCACCTCGGGACAGGGTTTGTTCACTGAAGCTTTCTTT.